This is a list of T cell receptor beta chains from one sample in a study of cytomegalovirus exposure and HLA in healthy donors. The repertoire was sequenced with immunoSEQ multiplex PCR; TCRdb's copy has only in-frame clones and lacks some. Counted here are 220,000 or so clones, almost 80% occurring once; the ten biggest clones make up 3.8%. Source material: PBMCs. These receptor sequences come from a male donor in good health and CMV-seronegative. CDR3s include the opening cysteine and the closing phenylalanine or tryptophan. Each record gives: J gene, clone size, D gene, V gene, CDR3 protein, CDR3 DNA. The D gene is left open where the match is weak. Clone size is stated in some rows and not others, as once, few, many or a class when expanded.

j_gene: TRBJ2-7
abundance: -
d_gene: TRBD1
v_gene: TRBV6-5
CDR3aa: CASSYSGQDAYEQYF
CDR3nt: TGTGCCAGCAGTTACTCAGGACAGGATGCCTACGAGCAGTACTTC

j_gene: TRBJ2-7
abundance: -
d_gene: -
v_gene: TRBV9
CDR3aa: CASSVGGRTGEQYF
CDR3nt: TGTGCCAGCAGCGTGGGGGGGCGTACGGGCGAGCAGTACTTC

j_gene: TRBJ2-2
abundance: -
d_gene: -
v_gene: TRBV7-6
CDR3aa: CASSLALAGELFF
CDR3nt: TGTGCCAGCAGCTTAGCTCTCGCCGGGGAGCTGTTTTTT

j_gene: TRBJ2-3
abundance: -
d_gene: TRBD2
v_gene: TRBV7-6
CDR3aa: CATREELTSTDTQYF
CDR3nt: TGTGCCACACGGGAGGAACTTACTAGCACAGATACGCAGTATTTT

j_gene: TRBJ2-7
abundance: few
d_gene: TRBD1
v_gene: TRBV9
CDR3aa: CASSVADRAGEQYF
CDR3nt: TGTGCCAGCAGCGTGGCGGACAGGGCCGGCGAGCAGTACTTC

j_gene: TRBJ2-5
abundance: few
d_gene: -
v_gene: TRBV11-2
CDR3aa: CASSLDPPTGYQETQYF
CDR3nt: TGTGCCAGCAGCTTAGACCCCCCCACAGGATACCAAGAGACCCAGTACTTC

j_gene: TRBJ1-4
abundance: -
d_gene: -
v_gene: TRBV7-3
CDR3aa: CASSLYAQREKLFF
CDR3nt: TGTGCCAGCAGCTTATATGCCCAACGGGAAAAACTGTTTTTT

j_gene: TRBJ2-7
abundance: -
d_gene: -
v_gene: TRBV5-1
CDR3aa: CASSLGGYEQYF
CDR3nt: TGCGCCAGCAGCTTAGGGGGATACGAGCAGTACTTC

j_gene: TRBJ2-1
abundance: -
d_gene: TRBD2
v_gene: TRBV30
CDR3aa: CAWSVLAEIYNEQFF
CDR3nt: TGTGCCTGGAGTGTACTAGCGGAGATTTACAATGAGCAGTTCTTC

j_gene: TRBJ2-7
abundance: -
d_gene: -
v_gene: TRBV6-5
CDR3aa: CASSSRGVNEQYF
CDR3nt: TGTGCCAGCAGTTCCAGGGGGGTCAACGAGCAGTACTTC

j_gene: TRBJ1-4
abundance: -
d_gene: -
v_gene: TRBV4-1
CDR3aa: CASSQDIATNEKLFF
CDR3nt: TGCGCCAGCAGCCAAGATATTGCAACTAATGAAAAACTGTTTTTT

j_gene: TRBJ1-4
abundance: -
d_gene: -
v_gene: TRBV6-1
CDR3aa: CASSPGGGEKLFF
CDR3nt: TGTGCCAGCAGTCCCGGGGGGGGCGAAAAACTGTTTTTT

j_gene: TRBJ1-1
abundance: -
d_gene: -
v_gene: TRBV6-5
CDR3aa: CASSYLPGNTEAFF
CDR3nt: TGTGCCAGCAGTTACCTCCCAGGGAACACTGAAGCTTTCTTT

j_gene: TRBJ1-2
abundance: -
d_gene: TRBD1
v_gene: TRBV5-1
CDR3aa: CASSLGDRTFDYGYTF
CDR3nt: TGCGCCAGCAGCTTGGGGGACAGGACTTTCGACTATGGCTACACCTTC

j_gene: TRBJ1-1
abundance: few
d_gene: -
v_gene: TRBV5-1
CDR3aa: CASSLVREPGIF
CDR3nt: TGCGCCAGCAGCTTGGTGCGGGAACCGGGAATCTTT

j_gene: TRBJ2-7
abundance: -
d_gene: TRBD1
v_gene: TRBV6-5
CDR3aa: CASSTDRATYEQYF
CDR3nt: TGTGCCAGCAGTACCGACAGGGCCACCTACGAGCAGTACTTC

j_gene: TRBJ1-5
abundance: -
d_gene: -
v_gene: TRBV18
CDR3aa: CASSPIGKGVSEPQHF
CDR3nt: TGTGCCAGCTCACCAATCGGGAAGGGGGTTAGTGAGCCCCAGCATTTT

j_gene: TRBJ2-7
abundance: -
d_gene: -
v_gene: TRBV5-1
CDR3aa: CASSFGGGGSYEQYF
CDR3nt: TGCGCCAGCAGCTTCGGAGGAGGAGGGTCCTACGAGCAGTACTTC

j_gene: TRBJ1-4
abundance: -
d_gene: -
v_gene: TRBV6-1
CDR3aa: CASSEFRRGSEKLFF
CDR3nt: TGTGCCAGCAGTGAATTTCGCAGGGGAAGTGAAAAACTGTTTTTT

j_gene: TRBJ2-3
abundance: -
d_gene: -
v_gene: TRBV5-1
CDR3aa: CASSAGLTDTQYF
CDR3nt: TGCGCCAGCAGCGCAGGGTTGACAGATACGCAGTATTTT

j_gene: TRBJ2-7
abundance: once
d_gene: TRBD2
v_gene: TRBV5-1
CDR3aa: CASSLGLAGGPYEQYF
CDR3nt: TGCGCCAGCAGCTTGGGACTAGCGGGAGGGCCCTACGAGCAGTACTTC

j_gene: TRBJ2-7
abundance: few
d_gene: -
v_gene: TRBV30
CDR3aa: CASGTHEQYF
CDR3nt: TGTGCCTCGGGTACTCACGAGCAGTACTTC

j_gene: TRBJ2-5
abundance: -
d_gene: -
v_gene: TRBV5-4
CDR3aa: CASSLEGIETQYF
CDR3nt: TGTGCCAGCAGCTTGGAGGGGATCGAGACCCAGTACTTC

j_gene: TRBJ2-2
abundance: -
d_gene: -
v_gene: TRBV7-7
CDR3aa: CASSLVEQPGTGELFF
CDR3nt: TGTGCCAGCAGCTTAGTGGAGCAGCCCGGGACCGGGGAGCTGTTTTTT

j_gene: TRBJ1-2
abundance: -
d_gene: -
v_gene: TRBV28
CDR3aa: CASSSPGGGYTF
CDR3nt: TGTGCCAGCAGTTCCCCGGGGGGTGGCTACACCTTC

j_gene: TRBJ2-2
abundance: few
d_gene: TRBD2
v_gene: TRBV5-6
CDR3aa: CASILGGSRELFF
CDR3nt: TGTGCCAGCATCCTGGGGGGGAGCCGGGAGCTGTTTTTT

j_gene: TRBJ2-4
abundance: few
d_gene: TRBD1
v_gene: TRBV27
CDR3aa: CASRPPGQGLAKNIQYF
CDR3nt: TGTGCCAGCAGACCGCCGGGACAGGGGCTAGCCAAAAACATTCAGTACTTC

j_gene: TRBJ1-1
abundance: -
d_gene: TRBD1
v_gene: TRBV5-1
CDR3aa: CASSLVGTGMNTEAFF
CDR3nt: TGCGCCAGCAGCTTGGTCGGGACAGGTATGAACACTGAAGCTTTCTTT

j_gene: TRBJ2-3
abundance: -
d_gene: -
v_gene: TRBV11-3
CDR3aa: CASSSRDTQYF
CDR3nt: TGTGCCAGCAGCTCGCGAGATACGCAGTATTTT

j_gene: TRBJ2-7
abundance: -
d_gene: TRBD2
v_gene: TRBV5-4
CDR3aa: CASLGLAGAGQHYEQYF
CDR3nt: TGTGCCAGTCTGGGACTAGCGGGAGCCGGGCAACACTACGAGCAGTACTTC

j_gene: TRBJ1-1
abundance: few
d_gene: -
v_gene: TRBV19
CDR3aa: CASRAGVYTEAFF
CDR3nt: TGTGCCAGTAGGGCAGGGGTTTACACTGAAGCTTTCTTT

j_gene: TRBJ1-2
abundance: -
d_gene: -
v_gene: TRBV28
CDR3aa: CASSLLLTDYGYTF
CDR3nt: TGTGCCAGCAGTTTACTTTTGACAGATTATGGCTACACCTTC

j_gene: TRBJ2-7
abundance: -
d_gene: TRBD2
v_gene: TRBV14
CDR3aa: CATPEATSGTSYEQYF
CDR3nt: TGTGCCACTCCAGAGGCGACTAGCGGGACTTCTTACGAGCAGTACTTC

j_gene: TRBJ1-2
abundance: -
d_gene: -
v_gene: TRBV28
CDR3aa: CASRYPLRDFYTF
CDR3nt: TGTGCCAGCAGATACCCCCTCCGGGACTTCTACACCTTC

j_gene: TRBJ1-3
abundance: once
d_gene: TRBD1
v_gene: TRBV11-2
CDR3aa: CASSERTGGTGNTIYF
CDR3nt: TGTGCCAGCAGCGAACGGACAGGGGGAACTGGAAACACCATATATTTT

j_gene: TRBJ1-2
abundance: -
d_gene: TRBD1
v_gene: TRBV4-1
CDR3aa: CASSRNPGQGPEASF
CDR3nt: TGCGCCAGCAGCCGAAATCCGGGACAGGGCCCTGAGGCATCCTTC

j_gene: TRBJ2-7
abundance: few
d_gene: TRBD1
v_gene: TRBV6-5
CDR3aa: CASRLDRVHEQYF
CDR3nt: TGTGCCAGCAGGCTCGACAGGGTTCACGAGCAGTACTTC

j_gene: TRBJ2-1
abundance: -
d_gene: TRBD2
v_gene: TRBV4-1
CDR3aa: CASSHPAGVSYNEQFF
CDR3nt: TGCGCCAGCAGCCATCCAGCGGGAGTGTCCTACAATGAGCAGTTCTTC

j_gene: TRBJ1-1
abundance: -
d_gene: TRBD1
v_gene: TRBV29-1
CDR3aa: CSVATGLGGAEAFF
CDR3nt: TGCAGCGTAGCGACAGGGCTAGGAGGCGCTGAAGCTTTCTTT

j_gene: TRBJ2-7
abundance: -
d_gene: TRBD2
v_gene: TRBV5-6
CDR3aa: CASSLLGLAGSEQYF
CDR3nt: TGTGCCAGCAGCTTGTTGGGACTAGCGGGATCCGAGCAGTACTTC